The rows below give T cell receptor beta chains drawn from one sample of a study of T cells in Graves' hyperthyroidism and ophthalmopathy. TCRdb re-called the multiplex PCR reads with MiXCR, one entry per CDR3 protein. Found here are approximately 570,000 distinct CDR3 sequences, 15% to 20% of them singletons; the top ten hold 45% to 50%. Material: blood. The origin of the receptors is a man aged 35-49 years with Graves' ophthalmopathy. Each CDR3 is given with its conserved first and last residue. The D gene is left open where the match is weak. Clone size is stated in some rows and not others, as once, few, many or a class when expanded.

CDR3: CASSQKIATNEKLFF
DNA: TGTGCCAGCAGCCAAAAAATAGCAACTAATGAAAAACTGTTTTTT
D: NA
V: TRBV7-2
size: NA
J: TRBJ1-4

CDR3: CASSYSVQGGNEKLFF
DNA: TGTGCCAGCAGTTACTCTGTACAGGGTGGGAATGAAAAACTGTTTTTT
D: NA
V: TRBV6-5
size: few
J: TRBJ1-4

CDR3: CSAKQGDSPLHF
DNA: TGCAGTGCTAAACAGGGGGATTCACCCCTCCACTTT
D: TRBD1
V: TRBV20-1
size: many
J: TRBJ1-6

CDR3: CASSASGTSRSYEQYF
DNA: TGTGCCAGCAGCGCCTCCGGGACTAGCAGAAGCTACGAGCAGTACTTC
D: TRBD2
V: TRBV9
size: few
J: TRBJ2-7

CDR3: CASSYPPSGPTYEQYF
DNA: TGTGCCAGCAGTTACCCGCCTAGCGGGCCCACCTACGAGCAGTACTTC
D: TRBD2
V: TRBV6-2/TRBV6-3
size: NA
J: TRBJ2-7

CDR3: CASSEASRVPDTQYF
DNA: TGTGCCAGCAGTGAAGCATCCAGGGTTCCAGATACGCAGTATTTT
D: NA
V: TRBV2
size: many
J: TRBJ2-3

CDR3: CASSSRDLRGEQFF
DNA: TGTGCCAGCAGCTCGCGGGACCTCAGGGGTGAGCAGTTCTTC
D: NA
V: TRBV7-6
size: few
J: TRBJ2-1

CDR3: CASTLWGEQETQYF
DNA: TGTGCCAGCACCCTCTGGGGGGAACAAGAGACCCAGTACTTC
D: NA
V: TRBV6-1
size: NA
J: TRBJ2-5

CDR3: CASSRDRGISQHDTQYF
DNA: TGTGCCAGCAGTCGAGACAGGGGCATATCCCAGCACGATACGCAGTATTTT
D: TRBD1
V: TRBV2
size: many
J: TRBJ2-3

CDR3: CSARERQGLNTEAFF
DNA: TGCAGTGCTAGAGAAAGACAGGGTCTGAACACTGAAGCTTTCTTT
D: TRBD1
V: TRBV20-1
size: many
J: TRBJ1-1

CDR3: CASSPLGQGDQPQHF
DNA: TGTGCCAGCAGCCCACTCGGACAGGGGGATCAGCCCCAGCATTTT
D: TRBD1
V: TRBV12-3/TRBV12-4
size: NA
J: TRBJ1-5

CDR3: CASSPLPPTGTNTQYF
DNA: TGTGCCAGCTCACCTCTACCTCCGACAGGGACCAATACGCAGTATTTT
D: TRBD1
V: TRBV18
size: many
J: TRBJ2-3

CDR3: CASHYGRGPYEQYF
DNA: TGTGCCAGCCATTATGGACGGGGTCCCTACGAGCAGTACTTC
D: NA
V: TRBV28
size: many
J: TRBJ2-7

CDR3: CASSLWGGGQVGYTF
DNA: TGTGCCAGCAGTTTATGGGGAGGGGGACAAGTGGGCTACACCTTC
D: NA
V: TRBV27
size: NA
J: TRBJ1-2

CDR3: CASSLSPAGVPQETQYF
DNA: TGCGCCAGCAGCCTCTCCCCAGCGGGGGTCCCCCAAGAGACCCAGTACTTC
D: TRBD2
V: TRBV5-1
size: many
J: TRBJ2-5

CDR3: CASSPWGVNTEAFF
DNA: TGTGCCAGCAGCCCCTGGGGGGTGAACACTGAAGCTTTCTTT
D: NA
V: TRBV7-9
size: many
J: TRBJ1-1

CDR3: CASSPLGTSGVQFF
DNA: TGTGCCAGCAGTCCCCTCGGGACTAGCGGCGTGCAGTTCTTC
D: TRBD2
V: TRBV6-1
size: few
J: TRBJ2-1

CDR3: CAISESGVSFTDTQYF
DNA: TGTGCCATCAGTGAGTCGGGGGTCTCCTTCACAGATACGCAGTATTTT
D: NA
V: TRBV10-3
size: many
J: TRBJ2-3

CDR3: CSASAQGRETQYF
DNA: TGCAGTGCCAGTGCGCAGGGGAGAGAGACCCAGTACTTC
D: NA
V: TRBV20-1
size: few
J: TRBJ2-5

CDR3: CASSGGLALGEQFF
DNA: TGTGCCAGCAGTGGAGGACTAGCCTTGGGGGAGCAGTTCTTC
D: TRBD2
V: TRBV2
size: NA
J: TRBJ2-1

CDR3: CASSFSGARGTDTQYF
DNA: TGCGCCAGCAGCTTCTCAGGGGCGCGTGGCACAGATACGCAGTATTTT
D: NA
V: TRBV5-1
size: many
J: TRBJ2-3

CDR3: CASSLLMGAGRSGYTF
DNA: TGTGCCAGCAGCTTACTTATGGGGGCCGGTCGTAGTGGCTACACCTTC
D: NA
V: TRBV7-9
size: NA
J: TRBJ1-2

CDR3: CASSEDRDGSYEQYF
DNA: TGTGCCAGCAGTGAGGACAGGGACGGGTCCTACGAGCAGTACTTC
D: TRBD1
V: TRBV28
size: NA
J: TRBJ2-7

CDR3: CASSPSLAGGRTDTQYF
DNA: TGTGCCAGCAGTCCCTCCTTAGCGGGGGGGCGCACAGATACGCAGTATTTT
D: TRBD2
V: TRBV12-3/TRBV12-4
size: NA
J: TRBJ2-3

CDR3: CSVVGGAGNEQFF
DNA: TGCAGCGTTGTAGGGGGGGCAGGCAATGAGCAGTTCTTC
D: NA
V: TRBV29-1
size: many
J: TRBJ2-1

CDR3: CASKDPNNSPLHF
DNA: TGTGCCAGCAAGGACCCAAATAATTCACCCCTCCACTTT
D: NA
V: TRBV25-1
size: NA
J: TRBJ1-6

CDR3: CASSVESPRTPTDTQYF
DNA: TGTGCCAGCAGCGTAGAGAGTCCTAGAACTCCCACAGATACGCAGTATTTT
D: NA
V: TRBV9
size: NA
J: TRBJ2-3

CDR3: CASSYPGGPTDTQYF
DNA: TGTGCCAGCAGTTACCCGGGAGGGCCCACAGATACGCAGTATTTT
D: TRBD2
V: TRBV6-2/TRBV6-3
size: NA
J: TRBJ2-3

CDR3: CASSFSTLAVELDYNEQFF
DNA: TGTGCCAGCAGCTTCTCTACCCTAGCGGTAGAATTAGACTACAATGAGCAGTTCTTC
D: TRBD2
V: TRBV11-2
size: many
J: TRBJ2-1

CDR3: CASSFRNYNEQFF
DNA: TGTGCCAGCAGTTTTAGAAATTACAATGAGCAGTTCTTC
D: NA
V: TRBV12-3/TRBV12-4
size: many
J: TRBJ2-1

CDR3: CASSLAHSAQGARAFF
DNA: TGTGCCAGCAGTTTAGCCCATAGCGCGCAGGGGGCGCGAGCTTTCTTT
D: TRBD1
V: TRBV28
size: many
J: TRBJ1-1

CDR3: CASNNRDYSTDTQYF
DNA: TGTGCCAGCAATAACCGGGACTACAGCACAGATACGCAGTATTTT
D: TRBD2
V: TRBV7-9
size: many
J: TRBJ2-3

CDR3: CSVRGLAGVLDTQYF
DNA: TGCAGCGTCAGAGGACTAGCGGGAGTCTTAGATACGCAGTATTTT
D: TRBD2
V: TRBV29-1
size: few
J: TRBJ2-3

CDR3: CASSPDGIYEQYF
DNA: TGTGCCAGCAGCCCCGACGGGATATACGAGCAGTACTTC
D: NA
V: TRBV6-1
size: once
J: TRBJ2-7

CDR3: CASSLMGGTNYGYTF
DNA: TGTGCCAGCAGCCTCATGGGGGGGACTAACTATGGCTACACCTTC
D: NA
V: TRBV7-3
size: NA
J: TRBJ1-2